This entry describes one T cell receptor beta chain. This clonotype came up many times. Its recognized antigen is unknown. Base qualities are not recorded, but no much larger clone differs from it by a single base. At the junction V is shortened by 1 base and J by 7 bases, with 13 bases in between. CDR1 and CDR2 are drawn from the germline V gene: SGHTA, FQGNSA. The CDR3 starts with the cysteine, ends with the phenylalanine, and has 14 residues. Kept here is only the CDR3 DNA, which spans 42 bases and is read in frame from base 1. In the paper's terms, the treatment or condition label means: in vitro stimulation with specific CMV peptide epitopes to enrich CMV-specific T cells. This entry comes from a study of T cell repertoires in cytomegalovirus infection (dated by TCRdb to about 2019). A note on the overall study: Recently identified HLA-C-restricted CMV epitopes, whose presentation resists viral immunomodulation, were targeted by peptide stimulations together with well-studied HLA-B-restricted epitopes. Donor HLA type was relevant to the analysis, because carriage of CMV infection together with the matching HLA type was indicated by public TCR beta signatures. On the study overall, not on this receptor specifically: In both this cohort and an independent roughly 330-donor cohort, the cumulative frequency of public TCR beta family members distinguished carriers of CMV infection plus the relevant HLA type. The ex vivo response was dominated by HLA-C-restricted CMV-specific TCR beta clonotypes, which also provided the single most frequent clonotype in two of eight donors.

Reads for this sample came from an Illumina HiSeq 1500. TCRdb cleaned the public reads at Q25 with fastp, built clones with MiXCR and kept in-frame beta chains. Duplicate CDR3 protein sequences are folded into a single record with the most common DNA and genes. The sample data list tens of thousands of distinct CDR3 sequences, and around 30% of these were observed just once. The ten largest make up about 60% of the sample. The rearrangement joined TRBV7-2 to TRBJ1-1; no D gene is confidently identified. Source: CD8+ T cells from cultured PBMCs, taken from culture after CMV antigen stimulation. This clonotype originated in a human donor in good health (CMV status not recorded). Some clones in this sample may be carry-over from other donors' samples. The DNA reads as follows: TGTGCCAGCAGCTTAGTCATGGGTAAAGGTGAAGCTTTCTTT. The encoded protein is CASSLVMGKGEAFF.